Listed below are T cell receptor beta chains from one sample, sequenced in a study of cytomegalovirus exposure and HLA in healthy donors. Clones were read by immunoSEQ multiplex PCR, and TCRdb kept only the in-frame ones, dropping some. The profile shows around 130,000 clones, about 74% of them singletons. The source material was PBMCs. The receptor source for this set is a woman aged 55-69 years in good health and CMV-seronegative. Both conserved end residues are part of each CDR3. D genes are given only for firm matches. The size entry is marked missing in some rows and otherwise reads once, few, many or a size class.

clone size: few
J gene: TRBJ2-2
V gene: TRBV28
D gene: TRBD2
CDR3 DNA: TGTGCCAGCAGGGGGACTAGCGGGGGGGCAGCCACCGGGGAGCTGTTTTTT
CDR3 protein: CASRGTSGGAATGELFF

clone size: few
J gene: TRBJ2-1
V gene: TRBV18
D gene: TRBD2
CDR3 DNA: TGTGCCAGCTCACCATTATCGGCGGGAGATGTTGAGCAGTTCTTC
CDR3 protein: CASSPLSAGDVEQFF

clone size: -
J gene: TRBJ1-1
V gene: TRBV5-1
D gene: -
CDR3 DNA: TGCGCCAGCAGCTTGGAGGCAGGGGTTATCATGAACACTGAAGCTTTCTTT
CDR3 protein: CASSLEAGVIMNTEAFF

clone size: -
J gene: TRBJ2-2
V gene: TRBV19
D gene: -
CDR3 DNA: TGTGCCAGTAGTCCACCCGGGAGCGGGAACACCGGGGAGCTGTTTTTT
CDR3 protein: CASSPPGSGNTGELFF

clone size: once
J gene: TRBJ2-3
V gene: TRBV11-3
D gene: -
CDR3 DNA: TGTGCCAGCAGCTTGGACTCCATCTCCGATACGCAGTATTTT
CDR3 protein: CASSLDSISDTQYF

clone size: -
J gene: TRBJ2-3
V gene: TRBV6-4
D gene: TRBD2
CDR3 DNA: TGTGCCAGCAGTGACCGAGGGACTAGTGAGCCAGATACGCAGTATTTT
CDR3 protein: CASSDRGTSEPDTQYF

clone size: -
J gene: TRBJ2-2
V gene: TRBV5-6
D gene: -
CDR3 DNA: TGTGCCAGCAGCTTGTCGGGGAGCACCGGGGAGCTGTTTTTT
CDR3 protein: CASSLSGSTGELFF

clone size: -
J gene: TRBJ1-1
V gene: TRBV19
D gene: -
CDR3 DNA: TGTGCCAGTATCCCGGGGGGGGATGTGAAGAACACTGAAGCTTTCTTT
CDR3 protein: CASIPGGDVKNTEAFF

clone size: -
J gene: TRBJ2-5
V gene: TRBV9
D gene: -
CDR3 DNA: TGTGCCAGCAGCGTAGACAGTAACCAAGAGACCCAGTACTTC
CDR3 protein: CASSVDSNQETQYF

clone size: few
J gene: TRBJ2-2
V gene: TRBV28
D gene: TRBD1
CDR3 DNA: TGTGCCAGCAGTGCCACAGGGGCGGCCGGGGAGCTGTTTTTT
CDR3 protein: CASSATGAAGELFF

clone size: few
J gene: TRBJ1-1
V gene: TRBV18
D gene: -
CDR3 DNA: TGTGCCAGCTCACCACCAGAGGGCCGGAACACTGAAGCTTTCTTT
CDR3 protein: CASSPPEGRNTEAFF

clone size: -
J gene: TRBJ2-1
V gene: TRBV11-3
D gene: TRBD2
CDR3 DNA: TGTGCCAGCAGCTTAAGTGGGACTAGCGGGGGGGCGTCCTACAATGAGCAGTTCTTC
CDR3 protein: CASSLSGTSGGASYNEQFF

clone size: -
J gene: TRBJ2-7
V gene: TRBV30
D gene: TRBD1
CDR3 DNA: TGTGCCTGGAGTTTGGACAGGGGCGCCTACGAGCAGTACTTC
CDR3 protein: CAWSLDRGAYEQYF

clone size: few
J gene: TRBJ2-1
V gene: TRBV7-2
D gene: TRBD2
CDR3 DNA: TGTGCCAGCAGCTTGACGGTCCGACTAGCGGGAAACTACAATGAGCAGTTCTTC
CDR3 protein: CASSLTVRLAGNYNEQFF

clone size: -
J gene: TRBJ2-7
V gene: TRBV5-1
D gene: TRBD1
CDR3 DNA: TGCGCCAGCAGCGGCGGACAGGGATTAGAGCAGTACTTC
CDR3 protein: CASSGGQGLEQYF

clone size: -
J gene: TRBJ2-7
V gene: TRBV6-5
D gene: -
CDR3 DNA: TGTGCCAGCAGTTTGGGGCGCGACTACGAGCAGTACTTC
CDR3 protein: CASSLGRDYEQYF

clone size: -
J gene: TRBJ1-6
V gene: TRBV25-1
D gene: -
CDR3 DNA: TGTGCCAGCAGTGTCAGGGAAACCTATAATTCACCCCTCCACTTT
CDR3 protein: CASSVRETYNSPLHF

clone size: -
J gene: TRBJ2-1
V gene: TRBV2
D gene: -
CDR3 DNA: TGTGCCAGCAGTGAACTAGACAGAAACTCTTACAATGAGCAGTTCTTC
CDR3 protein: CASSELDRNSYNEQFF

clone size: few
J gene: TRBJ2-3
V gene: TRBV5-1
D gene: TRBD2
CDR3 DNA: TGCGCCAGCAGCGTGTCAAGCGGGGGCACAGATACGCAGTATTTT
CDR3 protein: CASSVSSGGTDTQYF

clone size: -
J gene: TRBJ1-4
V gene: TRBV7-9
D gene: TRBD1
CDR3 DNA: TGTGCCAGCAGCTCGGGGATGGGACAGTCTAATGAAAAACTGTTTTTT
CDR3 protein: CASSSGMGQSNEKLFF

clone size: few
J gene: TRBJ1-5
V gene: TRBV7-8
D gene: -
CDR3 DNA: TGTGCCAGCAGCTTAGTAGGCAATCAGCCCCAGCATTTT
CDR3 protein: CASSLVGNQPQHF

clone size: once
J gene: TRBJ2-7
V gene: TRBV5-4
D gene: TRBD1
CDR3 DNA: TGTGCCAGCAGCCGGGGGACAGGGCGCCTAACCTACGAGCAGTACTTC
CDR3 protein: CASSRGTGRLTYEQYF

clone size: -
J gene: TRBJ2-2
V gene: TRBV5-1
D gene: -
CDR3 DNA: TGCGCCAGCACCCGGGACATAGGGTTCGGGGAGCTGTTTTTT
CDR3 protein: CASTRDIGFGELFF

clone size: -
J gene: TRBJ2-5
V gene: TRBV19
D gene: TRBD1
CDR3 DNA: TGTGCCAGTAGTATGTACAGGGGGGTCCAAGAGACCCAGTACTTC
CDR3 protein: CASSMYRGVQETQYF

clone size: -
J gene: TRBJ2-7
V gene: TRBV28
D gene: TRBD1
CDR3 DNA: TGTGCCAGCAGTTTAGTGGGACAGGGACACGAGCAGTACTTC
CDR3 protein: CASSLVGQGHEQYF

clone size: few
J gene: TRBJ2-1
V gene: TRBV4-1
D gene: -
CDR3 DNA: TGCGCCAGCAGCGTAGCGGTAAGCTCCTACAATGAGCAGTTCTTC
CDR3 protein: CASSVAVSSYNEQFF

clone size: once
J gene: TRBJ2-2
V gene: TRBV19
D gene: TRBD1
CDR3 DNA: TGTGCCAGCTACGACAGGGGGTGGACCGGGGAGCTGTTTTTT
CDR3 protein: CASYDRGWTGELFF

clone size: -
J gene: TRBJ2-3
V gene: TRBV19
D gene: TRBD2
CDR3 DNA: TGTGCCAGTAGCGACCTAGCGGGAGTCACAGATACGCAGTATTTT
CDR3 protein: CASSDLAGVTDTQYF

clone size: -
J gene: TRBJ2-1
V gene: TRBV7-2
D gene: TRBD1
CDR3 DNA: TGTGCCAGCAGCTTAACAGGGGGCAAATCCTATGAGCAGTTCTTC
CDR3 protein: CASSLTGGKSYEQFF

clone size: -
J gene: TRBJ1-3
V gene: TRBV4-1
D gene: TRBD1
CDR3 DNA: TGCGCCAGCAGCCAGCAGGGGGTATTGTACGGAAACACCATATATTTT
CDR3 protein: CASSQQGVLYGNTIYF

clone size: -
J gene: TRBJ2-7
V gene: TRBV28
D gene: -
CDR3 DNA: TGTGCCAGCAGAGGGAGCAGCCACGAGCAGTACTTC
CDR3 protein: CASRGSSHEQYF

clone size: -
J gene: TRBJ2-2
V gene: TRBV5-5
D gene: TRBD2
CDR3 DNA: TGTGCCAGCACGCGGGGAGGGTCGAACACCGGGGAGCTGTTTTTT
CDR3 protein: CASTRGGSNTGELFF

clone size: -
J gene: TRBJ2-3
V gene: TRBV5-1
D gene: -
CDR3 DNA: TGCGCCAGCAGGAGCGAAACTTCGGGGGATACGCAGTATTTT
CDR3 protein: CASRSETSGDTQYF

clone size: -
J gene: TRBJ1-4
V gene: TRBV20-1
D gene: -
CDR3 DNA: TGCAGTGCTTTAATTAATGAAAAACTGTTTTTT
CDR3 protein: CSALINEKLFF

clone size: few
J gene: TRBJ2-1
V gene: TRBV7-9
D gene: TRBD2
CDR3 DNA: TGTGCCAGCAGCTTATTAACTAGCGGGGGGCATGAGCAGTTCTTC
CDR3 protein: CASSLLTSGGHEQFF

clone size: -
J gene: TRBJ2-3
V gene: TRBV28
D gene: TRBD2
CDR3 DNA: TGTGCCAGCAGTCAGAGCGGGGGGGCCCGAGATACGCAGTATTTT
CDR3 protein: CASSQSGGARDTQYF

clone size: -
J gene: TRBJ2-4
V gene: TRBV11-2
D gene: TRBD2
CDR3 DNA: TGTGCCAGCAGCTTAGAACCTAGCGGGGCCGTAGCCAAAAACATTCAGTACTTC
CDR3 protein: CASSLEPSGAVAKNIQYF

clone size: once
J gene: TRBJ2-7
V gene: TRBV28
D gene: TRBD2
CDR3 DNA: TGTGCCAGCACCCGACCCAGGACTAGCGGGGGACGGAGCGACGAGCAGTACTTC
CDR3 protein: CASTRPRTSGGRSDEQYF

clone size: -
J gene: TRBJ2-7
V gene: TRBV29-1
D gene: TRBD2
CDR3 DNA: TGCAGCGTTGAAGGTTCGGGGAGGGGAACCGAGCAGTACTTC
CDR3 protein: CSVEGSGRGTEQYF

clone size: -
J gene: TRBJ1-1
V gene: TRBV28
D gene: -
CDR3 DNA: TGTGCCAGCAGCCCGGGAGCCTCGTGGGGCACTGAAGCTTTCTTT
CDR3 protein: CASSPGASWGTEAFF

clone size: once
J gene: TRBJ2-7
V gene: TRBV5-4
D gene: TRBD2
CDR3 DNA: TGTGCCAGCAGCTTTAGCGGGAGGGCAGGCGAGCAGTACTTC
CDR3 protein: CASSFSGRAGEQYF

clone size: -
J gene: TRBJ1-1
V gene: TRBV6-1
D gene: TRBD1
CDR3 DNA: TGTGCCAGCAGTGAAGCTCCCGACAGGGGGAACACTGAAGCTTTCTTT
CDR3 protein: CASSEAPDRGNTEAFF

clone size: once
J gene: TRBJ2-3
V gene: TRBV5-1
D gene: TRBD1
CDR3 DNA: TGCGCCAGCAGCACCGACAGGGGAGGCACAGATACGCAGTATTTT
CDR3 protein: CASSTDRGGTDTQYF

clone size: few
J gene: TRBJ2-1
V gene: TRBV6-1
D gene: TRBD2
CDR3 DNA: TGTGCCAGCAGTCCTACCCCGGGGGGACTCGGTGAGCAGTTCTTC
CDR3 protein: CASSPTPGGLGEQFF